The sequence of this T cell receptor (beta chain) was determined in a study of T cells expressing NK-cell markers. On the study more broadly: Each TCR beta repertoire originated in sorted T cells that were CD3+CD56+NKG2C+, CD3+CD56+NKG2C- or CD3+CD56-NKG2C+. Sequencing covered eight donors, seven HCMV-seropositive and one seronegative. Study-wide findings and caveats: In more than 5 donors, dominant CD3+CD56+NKG2C+ clonotypes ranked among the top 10 CD8+ clonotypes. The leading position in the CD3+CD56-NKG2C+ fraction of a handful of donors also went to these clonotypes.

TCRdb reprocessed the 5' RACE reads, with one entry per CDR3 protein and no DNA. This sample contains 400,000 to 450,000 distinct CDR3 sequences. The CDR3 is 18 residues long. Worth noting for this clonotype: Its antigen is unidentified.

This clonotype originated in a woman between 18 and 75 years old in good health. The chain recombines TRBV12-3 or TRBV12-4 with TRBJ2-3; TCRdb proposes TRBD2, but this gene call is untestable without DNA. The sample taken for sequencing was blood T cells: a sorted CD56 or NKG2C T cell subset, CD4+ or CD8+ T cells, or bulk PBMC T cells (not recorded which). The CDR3 spells CASSFSPQSLPSTDTQYF.